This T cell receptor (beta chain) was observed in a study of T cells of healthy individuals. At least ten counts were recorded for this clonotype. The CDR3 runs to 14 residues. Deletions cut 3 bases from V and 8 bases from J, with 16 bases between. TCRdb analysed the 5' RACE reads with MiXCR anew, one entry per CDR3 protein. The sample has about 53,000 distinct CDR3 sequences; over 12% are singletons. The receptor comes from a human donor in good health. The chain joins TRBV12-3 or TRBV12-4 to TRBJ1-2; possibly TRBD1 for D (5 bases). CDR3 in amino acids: CASSFYSRGEGYTF. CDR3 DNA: TGTGCCAGCAGTTTCTATTCTCGGGGGGAAGGCTACACCTTC.